Reported below is one T cell receptor beta chain. What it recognizes is unknown. Running of the v3.0 immunoSEQ assay took place at survey level. Assay: immunoSEQ multiplex PCR; the TCRdb copy retains only in-frame clones and omits some. The sample comprises 9,000 to 10,000 clones, over 75% of which are singletons, and around a sixth rests with the top ten. The data stem from a study of long-term antiretroviral therapy in people with HIV. Across the whole study: It was about a decade before the 2015 immediate-ART recommendation that the earliest samples were taken. Points from the study as a whole: Whereas controls had wider CDR3 length ranges, HIV repertoires had narrower ones. Subsequent to ART, diversity was augmented yet persisted below that of transplant donor controls.

Participants with HIV, all of them, were treated in the United States. The CDR3 contains 14 residues. The V and J ends lost 4 bases and 3 bases respectively, with 14 bases between them. Germline V gene lookup returns CDR1 SGDLS and CDR2 YYNGEE. The J gene is TRBJ2-7, the V gene TRBV9; D may be TRBD2 (6 bases). This specimen consisted of unsorted PBMCs, obtained 0.7 years after starting antiretroviral therapy. The receptor was derived from a man aged 40-49 years with HIV. The CDR3 DNA reads TGTGCCAGCAGCCCAGGGACTCATGACTACGAGCAGTACTTC. Translation: CASSPGTHDYEQYF.